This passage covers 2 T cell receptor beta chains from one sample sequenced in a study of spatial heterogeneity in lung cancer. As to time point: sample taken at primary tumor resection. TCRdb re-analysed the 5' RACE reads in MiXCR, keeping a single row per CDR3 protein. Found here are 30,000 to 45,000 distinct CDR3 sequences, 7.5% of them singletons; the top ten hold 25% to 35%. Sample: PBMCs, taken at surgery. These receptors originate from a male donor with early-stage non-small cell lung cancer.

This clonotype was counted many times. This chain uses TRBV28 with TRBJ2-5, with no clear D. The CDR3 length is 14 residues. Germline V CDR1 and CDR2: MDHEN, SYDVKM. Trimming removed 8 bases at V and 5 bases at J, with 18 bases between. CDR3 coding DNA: TGTGCCAGCGCCGCCGAACTTTTTGGGGAGACCCAGTACTTC. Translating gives CASAAELFGETQYF.

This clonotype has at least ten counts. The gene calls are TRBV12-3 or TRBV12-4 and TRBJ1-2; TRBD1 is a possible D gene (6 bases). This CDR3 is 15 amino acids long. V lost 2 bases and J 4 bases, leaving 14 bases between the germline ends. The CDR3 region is CASSLWGDNSYGYTF. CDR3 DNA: TGTGCCAGCAGTTTATGGGGGGACAATTCCTATGGCTACACCTTC.